The source of this T cell receptor (beta chain) is a study of radiotherapy plus CTLA-4 blockade in lung cancer. Enrolled patients, whose metastatic non-small-cell lung cancer was chemo-refractory, received focal radiation plus CTLA-4 blockade with ipilimumab. Profiled with immunoSEQ multiplex PCR; TCRdb holds only in-frame clones, not every one. The sample yields 75,000 to 100,000 clones, 65% to 75% seen once. Notes on this clone: As yet, its antigen is unknown.

Overall study results and limits: TCR clones of tumor origin grew in blood after radiotherapy plus ipilimumab. How blood T cell clones changed early, along with interferon-beta, reportedly forecast response best.

The CDR3 is made up of 10 amino acids. From germline, CDR1 is MNHEY and CDR2 SVGAGI. The sequenced sample was peripheral blood, obtained from a patient treated with radiotherapy plus ipilimumab. The chain links TRBV6-5 to TRBJ1-2; the D gene is possibly TRBD1 (5 bases). The origin of this receptor is a human donor with non-small cell lung cancer who had a partial response to radiotherapy plus ipilimumab. Some clones in this sample may be carry-over from other donors' samples. CDR3: CGRGVCGYTF. The CDR3, as DNA: TGTGGTAGGGGTGTTTGTGGCTACACCTTC.